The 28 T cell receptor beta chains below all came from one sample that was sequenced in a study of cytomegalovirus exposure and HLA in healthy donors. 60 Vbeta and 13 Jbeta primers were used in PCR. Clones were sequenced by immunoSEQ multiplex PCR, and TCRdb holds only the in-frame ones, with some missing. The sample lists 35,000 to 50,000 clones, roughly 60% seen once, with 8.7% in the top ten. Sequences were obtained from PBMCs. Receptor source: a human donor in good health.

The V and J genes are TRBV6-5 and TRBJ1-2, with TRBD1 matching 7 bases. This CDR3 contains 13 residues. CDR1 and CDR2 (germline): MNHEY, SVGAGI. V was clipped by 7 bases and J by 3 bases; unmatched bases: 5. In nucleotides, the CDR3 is TGTGCCAGCACTGACAGGGATTACTATGGCTACACCTTC. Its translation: CASTDRDYYGYTF.

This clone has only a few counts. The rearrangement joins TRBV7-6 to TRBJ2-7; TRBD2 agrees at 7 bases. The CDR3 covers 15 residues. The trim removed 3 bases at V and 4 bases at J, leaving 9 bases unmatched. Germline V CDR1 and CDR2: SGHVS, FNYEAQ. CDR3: CASSFERGLSYEQYF. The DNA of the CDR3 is TGTGCCAGCAGCTTCGAAAGGGGACTAAGTTACGAGCAGTACTTC.

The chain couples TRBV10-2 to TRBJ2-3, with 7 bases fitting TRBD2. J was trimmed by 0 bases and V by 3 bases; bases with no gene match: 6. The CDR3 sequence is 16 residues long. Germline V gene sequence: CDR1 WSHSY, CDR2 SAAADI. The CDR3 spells CASSDTIGGSTDTQYF. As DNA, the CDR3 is TGCGCCAGCAGTGATACGATCGGGGGGAGCACAGATACGCAGTATTTT.

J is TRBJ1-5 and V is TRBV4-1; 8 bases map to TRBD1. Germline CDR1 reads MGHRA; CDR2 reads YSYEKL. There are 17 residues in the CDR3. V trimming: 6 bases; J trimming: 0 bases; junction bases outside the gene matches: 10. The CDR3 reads CASSFRTTGVSNQPQHF. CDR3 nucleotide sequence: TGCGCCAGCAGTTTCCGAACGACAGGGGTTAGCAATCAGCCCCAGCATTTT.

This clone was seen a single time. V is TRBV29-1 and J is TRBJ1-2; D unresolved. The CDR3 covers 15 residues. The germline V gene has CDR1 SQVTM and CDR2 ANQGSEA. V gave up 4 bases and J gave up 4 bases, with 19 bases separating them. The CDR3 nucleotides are TGCAGCGTTGGCCCCGGGGTCCAAGGTAGCTATGGCTACACCTTC. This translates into CSVGPGVQGSYGYTF.

The CDR3 DNA sequence: TGTGCCTGGAGGTCCAGGGGGAACACTGAAGCTTTCTTT. This sequence encodes CAWRSRGNTEAFF. The rearrangement uses TRBV30 and TRBJ1-1; D is perhaps TRBD1 (6 bases). From germline, CDR1 is GTSNPN and CDR2 SVGIG (reference sequence). V was shortened by 3 bases and J by 1 base, with 9 bases between the two germline ends. This CDR3 comprises 13 residues.

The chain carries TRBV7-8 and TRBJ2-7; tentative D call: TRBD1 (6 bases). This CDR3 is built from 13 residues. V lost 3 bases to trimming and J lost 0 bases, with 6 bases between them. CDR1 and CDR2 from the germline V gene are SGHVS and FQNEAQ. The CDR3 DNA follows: TGTGCCAGCAGCTTGGGACACTCCTACGAGCAGTACTTC. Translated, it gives CASSLGHSYEQYF.

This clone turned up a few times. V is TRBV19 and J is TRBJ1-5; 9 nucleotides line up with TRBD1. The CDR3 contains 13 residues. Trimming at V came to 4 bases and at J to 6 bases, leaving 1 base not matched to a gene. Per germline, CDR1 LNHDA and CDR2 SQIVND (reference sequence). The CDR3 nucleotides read TGTGCCAGTAGTAGGGACAGGGTTCAGCCCCAGCATTTT. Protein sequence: CASSRDRVQPQHF. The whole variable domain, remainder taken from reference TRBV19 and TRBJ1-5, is DGGITQSPKYLFRKEGQNVTLSCEQNLNHDAMYWYRQDPGQGLRLIYYSQIVNDFQKGDIAEGYSVSREKKESFPLTVTSAQKNPTAFYLCASSRDRVQPQHFGDGTRLSIL.

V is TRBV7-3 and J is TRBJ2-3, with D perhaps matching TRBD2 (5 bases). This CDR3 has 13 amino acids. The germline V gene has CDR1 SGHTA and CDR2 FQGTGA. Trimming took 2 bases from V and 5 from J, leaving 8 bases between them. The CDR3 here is CASSLGRGDTQYF. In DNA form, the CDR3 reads TGTGCCAGCAGCTTAGGTCGGGGAGATACGCAGTATTTT.

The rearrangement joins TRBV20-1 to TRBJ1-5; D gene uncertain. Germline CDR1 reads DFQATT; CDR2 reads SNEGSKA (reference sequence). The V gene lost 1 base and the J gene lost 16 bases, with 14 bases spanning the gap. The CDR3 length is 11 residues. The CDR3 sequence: CSARVSGFQHF. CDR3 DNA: TGCAGTGCTAGAGTGTCCGGTTTTCAACATTTT.

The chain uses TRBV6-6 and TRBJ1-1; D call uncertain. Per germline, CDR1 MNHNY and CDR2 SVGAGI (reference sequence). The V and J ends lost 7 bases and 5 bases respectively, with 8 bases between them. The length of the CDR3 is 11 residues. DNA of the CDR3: TGTGCCAGCATGAGGGTTACTGAAGCTTTCTTT. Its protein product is CASMRVTEAFF.

CDR3: CAWSEYPGRHNSPLHF. The DNA for the CDR3 is TGTGCCTGGAGTGAATACCCGGGGAGGCATAATTCACCCCTCCACTTT. The gene calls are TRBV30 and TRBJ1-6; D remains unclear. There are 16 residues in the CDR3. With 1 base removed from V and 5 bases from J, the gap between germline ends came to 15 bases. Germline V gives CDR1 GTSNPN, CDR2 SVGIG (reference sequence).

CDR3 in amino acids: CASSLSPLLRTTYEQYF. In DNA form, the CDR3 reads TGTGCCAGCAGTTTATCGCCCTTACTCAGAACTACCTACGAGCAGTACTTC. This chain joins TRBV28 and TRBJ2-7; D uncertain. Per germline, CDR1 MDHEN and CDR2 SYDVKM. The CDR3 runs 17 residues. With 1 base removed from V and 2 bases from J, the gap between germline ends came to 18 bases.

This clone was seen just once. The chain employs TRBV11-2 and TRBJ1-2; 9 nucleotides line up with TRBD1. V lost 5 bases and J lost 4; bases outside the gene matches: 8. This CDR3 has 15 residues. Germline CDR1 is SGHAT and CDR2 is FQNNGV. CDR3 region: CASSPRDRVGYGYTF. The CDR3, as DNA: TGTGCCAGCAGCCCCCGGGACAGGGTCGGCTATGGCTACACCTTC.

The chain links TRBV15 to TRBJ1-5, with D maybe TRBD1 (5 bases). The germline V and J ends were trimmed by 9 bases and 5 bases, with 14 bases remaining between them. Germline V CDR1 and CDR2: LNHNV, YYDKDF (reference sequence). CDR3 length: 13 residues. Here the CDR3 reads CATADSPYQPQHF. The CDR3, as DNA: TGTGCCACGGCTGACAGTCCGTATCAGCCCCAGCATTTT.

This chain's CDR3 is CASAPGVNQPQHF. The CDR3 coding sequence is TGTGCCAGCGCCCCAGGGGTCAATCAGCCCCAGCATTTT. This sequence joins TRBV6-1 and TRBJ1-5, with D perhaps TRBD1 (6 bases). Germline CDR1 MNHNS, CDR2 SASEGT. Deletions cut 8 bases from V and 3 bases from J, with 11 bases between. The CDR3 totals 13 residues.

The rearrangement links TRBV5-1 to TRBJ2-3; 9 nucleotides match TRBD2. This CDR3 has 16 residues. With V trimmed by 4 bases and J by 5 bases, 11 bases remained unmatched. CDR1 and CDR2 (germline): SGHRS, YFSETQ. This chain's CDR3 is CASSVEGRGGGDTQYF. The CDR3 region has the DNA TGCGCCAGCAGCGTGGAGGGGCGGGGGGGCGGAGATACGCAGTATTTT.

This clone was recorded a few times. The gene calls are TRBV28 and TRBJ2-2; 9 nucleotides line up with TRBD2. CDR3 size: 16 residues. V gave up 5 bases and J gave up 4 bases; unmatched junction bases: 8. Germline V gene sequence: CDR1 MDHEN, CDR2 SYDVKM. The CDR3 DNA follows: TGTGCCAGCAGTCTCGGGGGACTAGCAAGCACCGGGGAGCTGTTTTTT. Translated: CASSLGGLASTGELFF.

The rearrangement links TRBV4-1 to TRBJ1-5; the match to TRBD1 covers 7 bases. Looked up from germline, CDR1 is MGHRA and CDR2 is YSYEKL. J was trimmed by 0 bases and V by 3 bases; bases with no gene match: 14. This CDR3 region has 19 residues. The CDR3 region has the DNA TGCGCCAGCAGCCAGGGCCCCGACCACAGGGGTTATAGCAATCAGCCCCAGCATTTT. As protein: CASSQGPDHRGYSNQPQHF.

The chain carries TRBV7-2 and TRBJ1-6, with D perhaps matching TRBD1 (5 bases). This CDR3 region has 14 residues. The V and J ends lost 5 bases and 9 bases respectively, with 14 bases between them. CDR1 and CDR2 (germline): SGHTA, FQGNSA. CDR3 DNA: TGTGCCAGCAGCGGGGCGCAATTAGGTTCACCCCTCCACTTT. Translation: CASSGAQLGSPLHF.

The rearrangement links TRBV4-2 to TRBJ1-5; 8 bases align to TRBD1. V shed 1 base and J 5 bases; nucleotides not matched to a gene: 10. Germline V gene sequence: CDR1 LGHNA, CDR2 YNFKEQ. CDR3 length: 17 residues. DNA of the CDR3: TGTGCCAGCAGCCAAGTATCCAGGACAGGGTCCGATCAGCCCCAGCATTTT. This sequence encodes CASSQVSRTGSDQPQHF.

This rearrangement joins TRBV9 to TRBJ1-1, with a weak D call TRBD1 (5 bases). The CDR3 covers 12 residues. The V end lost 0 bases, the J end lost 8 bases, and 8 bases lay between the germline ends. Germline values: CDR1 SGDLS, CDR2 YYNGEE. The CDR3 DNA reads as TGTGCCAGCAGCGTAGATGACAGCGAAGCTTTCTTT. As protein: CASSVDDSEAFF. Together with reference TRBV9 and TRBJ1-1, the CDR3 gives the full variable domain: DSGVTQTPKHLITATGQRVTLRCSPRSGDLSVYWYQQSLDQGLQFLIQYYNGEERAKGNILERFSAQQFPDLHSELNLSSLELGDSALYFCASSVDDSEAFFGQGTRLTVV.

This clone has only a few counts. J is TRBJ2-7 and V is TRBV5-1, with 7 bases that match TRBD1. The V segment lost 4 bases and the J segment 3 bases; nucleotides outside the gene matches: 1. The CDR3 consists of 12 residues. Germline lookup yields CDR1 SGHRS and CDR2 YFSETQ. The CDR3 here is CASSRTGYEQYF. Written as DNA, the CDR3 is TGCGCCAGCAGCCGGACAGGCTACGAGCAGTACTTC.

CDR3 in DNA: TGTGCCAGCCGGGCTGGAAACACCATATATTTT. It is translated as CASRAGNTIYF. V gene TRBV6-5 combines with J gene TRBJ1-3, with D hard to call. Germline V gives CDR1 MNHEY, CDR2 SVGAGI. The V and J ends lost 8 bases and 2 bases respectively, with 4 bases between them. The CDR3 consists of 11 residues.

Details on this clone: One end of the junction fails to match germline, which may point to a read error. The CDR3: CVSTAFGTGGNTIYF. CDR3 DNA sequence: TGTGTCAGCACCGCGTTTGGGACAGGTGGAAACACCATATATTTT. V is TRBV28 and J is TRBJ1-3; 8 bases line up with TRBD1. The CDR3 runs 15 residues. CDR1 is MDHEN and CDR2 is SYDVKM in the germline V gene.

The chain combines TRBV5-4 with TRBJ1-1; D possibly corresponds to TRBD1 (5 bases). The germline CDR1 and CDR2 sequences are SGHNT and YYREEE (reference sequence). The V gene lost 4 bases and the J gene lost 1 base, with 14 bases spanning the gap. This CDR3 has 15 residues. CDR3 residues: CASSSAGLTNTEAFF. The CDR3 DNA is TGTGCCAGCAGCAGTGCAGGGCTGACGAACACTGAAGCTTTCTTT.

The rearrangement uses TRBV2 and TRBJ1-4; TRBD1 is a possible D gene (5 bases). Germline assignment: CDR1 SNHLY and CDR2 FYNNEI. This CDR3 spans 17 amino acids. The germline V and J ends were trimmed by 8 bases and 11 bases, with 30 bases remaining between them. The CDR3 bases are TGTGCCAGCGGGGCCGTACCCGGACCGGGAGGGTCGGACAAACTGTTTTTT. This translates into CASGAVPGPGGSDKLFF.

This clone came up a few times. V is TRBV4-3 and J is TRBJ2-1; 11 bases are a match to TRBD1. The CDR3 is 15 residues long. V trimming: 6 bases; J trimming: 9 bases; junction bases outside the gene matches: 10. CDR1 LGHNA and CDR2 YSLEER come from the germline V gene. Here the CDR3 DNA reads TGCGCCAGCAGACGAACCGGGACAGGGGGTTTTGAGCAGTTCTTC. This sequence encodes CASRRTGTGGFEQFF.